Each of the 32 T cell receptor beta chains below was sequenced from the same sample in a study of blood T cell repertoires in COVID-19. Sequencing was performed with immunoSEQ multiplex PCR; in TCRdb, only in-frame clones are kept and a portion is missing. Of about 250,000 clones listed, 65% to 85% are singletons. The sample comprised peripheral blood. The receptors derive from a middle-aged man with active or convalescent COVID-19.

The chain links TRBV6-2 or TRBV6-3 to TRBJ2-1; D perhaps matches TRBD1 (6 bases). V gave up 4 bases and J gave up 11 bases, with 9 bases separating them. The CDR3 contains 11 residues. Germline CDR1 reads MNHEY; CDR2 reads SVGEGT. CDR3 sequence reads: CASSLGAKQFF. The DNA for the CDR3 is TGTGCCAGCAGTTTGGGGGCTAAGCAGTTCTTC.

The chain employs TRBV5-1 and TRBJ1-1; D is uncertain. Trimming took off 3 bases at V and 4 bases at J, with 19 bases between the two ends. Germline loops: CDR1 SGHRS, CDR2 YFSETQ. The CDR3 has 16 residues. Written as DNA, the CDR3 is TGCGCCAGCAGCTCAAGACCGGCGGGGTCAGGCACTGAAGCTTTCTTT. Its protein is CASSSRPAGSGTEAFF.

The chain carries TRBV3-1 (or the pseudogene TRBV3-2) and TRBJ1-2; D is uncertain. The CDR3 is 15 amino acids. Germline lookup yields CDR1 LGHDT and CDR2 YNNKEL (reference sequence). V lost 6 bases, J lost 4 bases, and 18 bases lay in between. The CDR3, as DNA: TGTGCCAGCAGGAGCTCAGCGGTGCGCGGCTATGGCTACACCTTC. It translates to CASRSSAVRGYGYTF.

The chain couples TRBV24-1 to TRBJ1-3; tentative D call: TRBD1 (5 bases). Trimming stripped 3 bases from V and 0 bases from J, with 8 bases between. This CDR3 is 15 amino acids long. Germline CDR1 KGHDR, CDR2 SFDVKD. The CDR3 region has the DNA TGTGCCACCAGTGATAGGGGACTCTCTGGAAACACCATATATTTT. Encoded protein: CATSDRGLSGNTIYF.

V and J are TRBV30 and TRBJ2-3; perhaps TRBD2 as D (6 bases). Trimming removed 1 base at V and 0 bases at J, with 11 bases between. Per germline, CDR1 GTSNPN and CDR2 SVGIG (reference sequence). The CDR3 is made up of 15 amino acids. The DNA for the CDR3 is TGTGCCTGGAGTGGTACTAGCCCTAGCACAGATACGCAGTATTTT. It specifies CAWSGTSPSTDTQYF.

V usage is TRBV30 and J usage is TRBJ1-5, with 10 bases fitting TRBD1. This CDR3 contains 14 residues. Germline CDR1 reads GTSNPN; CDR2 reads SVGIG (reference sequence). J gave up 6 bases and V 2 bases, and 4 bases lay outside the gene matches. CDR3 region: CAWSTTGGLQPQHF. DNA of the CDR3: TGTGCCTGGAGTACGACAGGGGGCCTTCAGCCCCAGCATTTT.

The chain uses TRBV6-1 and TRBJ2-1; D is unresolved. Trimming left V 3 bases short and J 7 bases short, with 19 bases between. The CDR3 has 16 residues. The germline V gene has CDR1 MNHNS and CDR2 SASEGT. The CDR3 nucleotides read TGTGCCAGCAGTGAGTACCGGGTCCGCGGCCTAAATGAGCAGTTCTTC. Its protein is CASSEYRVRGLNEQFF.

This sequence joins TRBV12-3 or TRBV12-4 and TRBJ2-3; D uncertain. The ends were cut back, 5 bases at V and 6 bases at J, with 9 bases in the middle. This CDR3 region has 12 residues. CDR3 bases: TGTGCCAGCAGTCCCCTTGTGGATACGCAGTATTTT. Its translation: CASSPLVDTQYF.

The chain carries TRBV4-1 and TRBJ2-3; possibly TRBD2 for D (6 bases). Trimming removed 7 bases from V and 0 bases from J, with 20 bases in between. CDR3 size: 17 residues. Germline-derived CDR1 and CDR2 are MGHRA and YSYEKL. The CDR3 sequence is CASTPGLPRTSTDTQYF. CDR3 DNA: TGCGCCAGCACCCCAGGACTACCAAGAACAAGCACAGATACGCAGTATTTT.

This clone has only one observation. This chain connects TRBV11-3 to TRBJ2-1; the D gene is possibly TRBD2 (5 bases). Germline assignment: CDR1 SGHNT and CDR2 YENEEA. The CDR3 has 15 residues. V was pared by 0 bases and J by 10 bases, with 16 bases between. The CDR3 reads CASSLDPGPQREQFF. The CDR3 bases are TGTGCCAGCAGCTTAGATCCTGGGCCTCAGCGGGAGCAGTTCTTC. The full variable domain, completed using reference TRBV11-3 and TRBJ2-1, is EAGVVQSPRYKIIEKKQPVAFWCNPISGHNTLYWYLQNLGQGPELLIRYENEEAVDDSQLPKDRFSAERLKGVDSTLKIQPAELGDSAVYLCASSLDPGPQREQFFGPGTRLTVL.

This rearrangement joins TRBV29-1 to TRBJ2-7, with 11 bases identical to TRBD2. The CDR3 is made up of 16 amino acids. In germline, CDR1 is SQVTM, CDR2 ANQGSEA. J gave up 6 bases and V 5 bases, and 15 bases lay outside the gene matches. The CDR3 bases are TGCAGCGTTCTCCTCCTCCCCCCCGGACTAGCGGGCGAGCAGTACTTC. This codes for CSVLLLPPGLAGEQYF.

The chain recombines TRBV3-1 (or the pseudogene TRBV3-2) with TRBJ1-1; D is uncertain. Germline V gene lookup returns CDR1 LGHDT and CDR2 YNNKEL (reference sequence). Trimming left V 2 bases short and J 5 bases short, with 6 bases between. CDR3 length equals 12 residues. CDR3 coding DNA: TGTGCCAGCAGCCAATCTCCTACTGAAGCTTTCTTT. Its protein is CASSQSPTEAFF.

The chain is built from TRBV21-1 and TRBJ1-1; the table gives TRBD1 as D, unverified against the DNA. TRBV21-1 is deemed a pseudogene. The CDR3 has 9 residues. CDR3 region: CASSKVGDF. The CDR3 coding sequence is TGTGCCAGCAGCAAAGTGGGCGATTTT.

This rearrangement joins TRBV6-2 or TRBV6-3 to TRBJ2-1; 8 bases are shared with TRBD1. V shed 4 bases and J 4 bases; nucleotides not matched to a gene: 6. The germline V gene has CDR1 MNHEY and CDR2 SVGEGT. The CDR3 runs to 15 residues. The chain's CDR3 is CASSSWTGSYNEQFF. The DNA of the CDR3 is TGTGCCAGCAGTTCCTGGACAGGGTCGTACAATGAGCAGTTCTTC.

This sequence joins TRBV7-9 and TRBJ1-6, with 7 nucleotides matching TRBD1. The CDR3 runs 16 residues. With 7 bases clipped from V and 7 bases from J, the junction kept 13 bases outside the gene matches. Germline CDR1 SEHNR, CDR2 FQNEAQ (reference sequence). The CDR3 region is CASTNRQGGYNSPLHF. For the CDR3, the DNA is TGTGCCAGCACCAACCGACAGGGCGGCTACAATTCACCCCTCCACTTT.

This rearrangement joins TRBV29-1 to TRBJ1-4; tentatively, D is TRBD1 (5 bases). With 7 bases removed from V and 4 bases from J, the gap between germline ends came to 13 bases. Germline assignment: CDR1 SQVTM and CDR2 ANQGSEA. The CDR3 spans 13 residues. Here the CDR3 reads CSAGGGLNEKLFF. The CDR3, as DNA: TGCAGCGCGGGGGGTGGGCTTAATGAAAAACTGTTTTTT.

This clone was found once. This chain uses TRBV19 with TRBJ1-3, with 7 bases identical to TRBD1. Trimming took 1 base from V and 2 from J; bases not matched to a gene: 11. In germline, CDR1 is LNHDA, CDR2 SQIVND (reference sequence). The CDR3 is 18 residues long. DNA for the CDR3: TGTGCCAGTAGTATAGTGGAGGCAGGGGGAGATCCTGGAAACACCATATATTTT. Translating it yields CASSIVEAGGDPGNTIYF.

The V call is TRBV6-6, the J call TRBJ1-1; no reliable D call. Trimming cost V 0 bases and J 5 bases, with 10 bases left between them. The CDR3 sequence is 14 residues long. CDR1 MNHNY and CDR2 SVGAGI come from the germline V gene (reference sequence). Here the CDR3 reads CASSYSEVGTEAFF. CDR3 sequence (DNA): TGTGCCAGCAGTTACTCGGAGGTGGGGACTGAAGCTTTCTTT.

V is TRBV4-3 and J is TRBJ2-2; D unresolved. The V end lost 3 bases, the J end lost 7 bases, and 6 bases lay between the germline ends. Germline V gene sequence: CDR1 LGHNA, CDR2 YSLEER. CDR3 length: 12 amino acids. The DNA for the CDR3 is TGCGCCAGCAGCCACCAAAACGGGGAGCTGTTTTTT. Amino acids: CASSHQNGELFF.

CDR3 sequence reads: CASSSGGARAEAFF. The CDR3 region has the DNA TGTGCCAGCAGCTCCGGGGGGGCTCGGGCTGAAGCTTTCTTT. The V call is TRBV5-4, the J call TRBJ1-1; tentative D call: TRBD1 (6 bases). Trimming removed 3 bases at V and 6 bases at J, with 15 bases between. CDR3 length: 14 residues. Germline V gene lookup returns CDR1 SGHNT and CDR2 YYREEE (reference sequence). Variable domain in full (rest from reference TRBV5-4 and TRBJ1-1): ETGVTQSPTHLIKTRGQQVTLRCSSQSGHNTVSWYQQALGQGPQFIFQYYREEENGRGNFPPRFSGLQFPNYSSELNVNALELDDSALYLCASSSGGARAEAFFGQGTRLTVV.

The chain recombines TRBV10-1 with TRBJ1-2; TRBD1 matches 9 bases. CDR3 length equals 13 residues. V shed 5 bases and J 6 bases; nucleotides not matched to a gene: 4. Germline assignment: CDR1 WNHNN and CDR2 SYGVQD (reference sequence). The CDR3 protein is CASSPRTGDGYTF. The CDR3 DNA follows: TGCGCCAGCAGTCCTCGGACAGGGGATGGCTACACCTTC.

CDR3 sequence (DNA): TGTGCCAGCAGTTTATCCCACGGCGTAGGGGTCGCCACTGAAGCTTTCTTT. This translates into CASSLSHGVGVATEAFF. J is TRBJ1-1 and V is TRBV27; D may be TRBD1 (5 bases). This CDR3 has 17 residues. CDR1 and CDR2 from the germline V gene are MNHEY and SMNVEV (reference sequence). V lost 0 bases and J lost 4, with 18 bases in between.

Here the CDR3 reads CASATFWDRDNQPQHF. The CDR3 bases are TGTGCCAGCGCGACGTTCTGGGACAGGGACAATCAGCCCCAGCATTTT. The chain carries TRBV2 and TRBJ1-5, with 9 bases aligning to TRBD1. The CDR3 extends over 16 amino acids. The junction had 11 bases not matched to a gene; V was cut back by 8 bases and J by 3 bases. Germline V CDR1 and CDR2: SNHLY, FYNNEI.

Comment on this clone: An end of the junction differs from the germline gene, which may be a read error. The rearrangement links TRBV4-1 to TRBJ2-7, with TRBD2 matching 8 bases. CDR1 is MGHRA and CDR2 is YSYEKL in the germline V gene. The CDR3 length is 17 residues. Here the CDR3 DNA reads TGCGCAAGCAGCGTGGTACTAGCGGATAGTTTCTCCTACGAGCAGTACTTC. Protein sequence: CASSVVLADSFSYEQYF.

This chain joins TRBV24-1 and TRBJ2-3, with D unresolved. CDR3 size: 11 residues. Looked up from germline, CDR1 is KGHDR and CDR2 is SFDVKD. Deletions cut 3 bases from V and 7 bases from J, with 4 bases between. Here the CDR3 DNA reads TGTGCCACCAGTGATCGGTATACGCAGTATTTT. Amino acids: CATSDRYTQYF.

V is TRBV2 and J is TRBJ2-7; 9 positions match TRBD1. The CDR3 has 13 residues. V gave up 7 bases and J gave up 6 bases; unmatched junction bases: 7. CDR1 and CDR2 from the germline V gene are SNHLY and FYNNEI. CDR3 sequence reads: CASTGQGSSEQYF. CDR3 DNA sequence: TGTGCCAGCACCGGACAGGGGAGCTCCGAGCAGTACTTC.

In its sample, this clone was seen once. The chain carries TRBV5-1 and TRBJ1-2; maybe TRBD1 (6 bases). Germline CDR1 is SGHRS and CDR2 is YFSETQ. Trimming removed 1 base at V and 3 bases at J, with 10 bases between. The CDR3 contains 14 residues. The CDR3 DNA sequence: TGCGCCAGCAGCTTGATTGACAGGTACTATGGCTACACCTTC. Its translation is CASSLIDRYYGYTF.

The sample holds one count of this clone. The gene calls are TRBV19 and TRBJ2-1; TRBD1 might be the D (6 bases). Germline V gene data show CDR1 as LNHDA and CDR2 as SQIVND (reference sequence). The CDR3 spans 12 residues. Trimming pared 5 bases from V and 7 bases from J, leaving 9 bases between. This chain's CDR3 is CASSRTGNEQFF. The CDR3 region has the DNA TGTGCCAGTAGTCGTACAGGGAATGAGCAGTTCTTC.

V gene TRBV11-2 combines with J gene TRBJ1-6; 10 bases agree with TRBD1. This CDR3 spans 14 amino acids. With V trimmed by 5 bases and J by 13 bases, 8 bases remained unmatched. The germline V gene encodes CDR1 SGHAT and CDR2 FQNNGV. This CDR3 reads CASSRDRGMGPLHF. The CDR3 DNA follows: TGTGCCAGCAGCCGGGACAGGGGTATGGGTCCCCTCCACTTT.

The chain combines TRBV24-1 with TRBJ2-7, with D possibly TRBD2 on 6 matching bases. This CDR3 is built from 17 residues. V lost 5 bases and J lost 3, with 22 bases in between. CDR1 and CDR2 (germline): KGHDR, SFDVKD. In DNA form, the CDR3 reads TGTGCCACCAGTGCCTCACCGGGGTGGCGGGACGGCTACGAGCAGTACTTC. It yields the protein CATSASPGWRDGYEQYF.

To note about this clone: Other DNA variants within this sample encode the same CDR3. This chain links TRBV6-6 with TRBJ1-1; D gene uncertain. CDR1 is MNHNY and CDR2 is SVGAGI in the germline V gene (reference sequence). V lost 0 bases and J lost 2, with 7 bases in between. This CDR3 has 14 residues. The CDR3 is CASSYSEANTEAFF. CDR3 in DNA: TGTGCCAGCAGTTACTCGGAGGCCAACACTGAAGCTTTCTTT.

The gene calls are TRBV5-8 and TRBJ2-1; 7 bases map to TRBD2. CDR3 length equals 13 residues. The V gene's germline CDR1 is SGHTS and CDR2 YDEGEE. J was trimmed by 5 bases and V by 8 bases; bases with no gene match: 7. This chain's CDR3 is CARSSGEHNEQFF. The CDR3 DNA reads TGTGCCAGATCCAGCGGGGAACACAATGAGCAGTTCTTC.